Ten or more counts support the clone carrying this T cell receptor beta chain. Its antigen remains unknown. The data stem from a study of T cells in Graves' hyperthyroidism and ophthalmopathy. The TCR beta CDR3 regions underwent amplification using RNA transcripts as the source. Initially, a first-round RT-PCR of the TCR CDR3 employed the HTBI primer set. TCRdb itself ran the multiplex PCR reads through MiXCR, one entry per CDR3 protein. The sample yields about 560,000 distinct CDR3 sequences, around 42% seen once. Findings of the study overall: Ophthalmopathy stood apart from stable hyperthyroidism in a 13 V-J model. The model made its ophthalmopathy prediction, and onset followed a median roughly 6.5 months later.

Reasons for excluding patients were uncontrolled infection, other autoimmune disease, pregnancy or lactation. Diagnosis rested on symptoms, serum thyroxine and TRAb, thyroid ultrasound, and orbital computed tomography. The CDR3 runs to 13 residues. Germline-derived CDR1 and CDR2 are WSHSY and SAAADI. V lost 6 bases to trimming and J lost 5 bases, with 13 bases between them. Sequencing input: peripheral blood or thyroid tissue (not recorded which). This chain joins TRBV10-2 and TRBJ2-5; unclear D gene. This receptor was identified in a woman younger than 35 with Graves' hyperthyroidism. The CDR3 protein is CASSDPRLETQYF. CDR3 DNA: TGCGCCAGCAGCGACCCCCGGCTGGAGACCCAGTACTTC.